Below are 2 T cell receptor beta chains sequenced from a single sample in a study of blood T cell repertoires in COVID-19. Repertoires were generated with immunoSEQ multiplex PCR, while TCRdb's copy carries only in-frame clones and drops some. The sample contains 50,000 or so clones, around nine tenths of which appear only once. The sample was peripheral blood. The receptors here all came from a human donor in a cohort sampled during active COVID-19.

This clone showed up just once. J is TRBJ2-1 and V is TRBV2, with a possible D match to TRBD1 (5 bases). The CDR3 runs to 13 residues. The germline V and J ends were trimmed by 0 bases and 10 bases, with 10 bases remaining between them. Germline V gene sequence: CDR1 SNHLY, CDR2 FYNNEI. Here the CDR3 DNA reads TGTGCCAGCAGTGAAGCGCAGGGTGGGGAGCAGTTCTTC. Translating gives CASSEAQGGEQFF. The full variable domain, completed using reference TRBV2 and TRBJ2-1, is EPEVTQTPSHQVTQMGQEVILRCVPISNHLYFYWYRQILGQKVEFLVSFYNNEISEKSEIFDDQFSVERPDGSNFTLKIRSTKLEDSAMYFCASSEAQGGEQFFGPGTRLTVL.

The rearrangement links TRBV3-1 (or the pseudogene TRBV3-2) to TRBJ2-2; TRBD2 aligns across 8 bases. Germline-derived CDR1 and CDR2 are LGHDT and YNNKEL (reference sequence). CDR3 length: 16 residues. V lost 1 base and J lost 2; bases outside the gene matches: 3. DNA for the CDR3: TGTGCCAGCAGCCAAGTCAGCGGGAGAAACACCGGGGAGCTGTTTTTT. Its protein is CASSQVSGRNTGELFF.